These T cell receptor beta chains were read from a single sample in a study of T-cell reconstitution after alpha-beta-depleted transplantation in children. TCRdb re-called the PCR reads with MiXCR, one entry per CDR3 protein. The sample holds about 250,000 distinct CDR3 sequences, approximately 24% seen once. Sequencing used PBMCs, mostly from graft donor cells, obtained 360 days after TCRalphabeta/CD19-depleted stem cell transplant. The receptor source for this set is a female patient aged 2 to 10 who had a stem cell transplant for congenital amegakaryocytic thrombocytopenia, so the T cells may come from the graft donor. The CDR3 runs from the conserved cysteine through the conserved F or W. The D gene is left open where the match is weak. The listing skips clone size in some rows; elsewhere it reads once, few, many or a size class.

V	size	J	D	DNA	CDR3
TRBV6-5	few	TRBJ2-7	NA	TGTGCCAGCAGTTACAGGGGACACCAACCCTACGAGCAGTACTTC	CASSYRGHQPYEQYF
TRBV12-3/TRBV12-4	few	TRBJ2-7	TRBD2	TGTGCCAGCAGCCCGAGACTAGCGGGGGGCCCCCGGAGGGAGCAGTACTTC	CASSPRLAGGPRREQYF
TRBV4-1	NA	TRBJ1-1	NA	TGCGCCAGCACCTTGGACCCTCGGTACACTGAAGCTTTCTTT	CASTLDPRYTEAFF
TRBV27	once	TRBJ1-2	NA	TGTGCCAGCAGGGCGGCGGACAGCAACTATGGCTACACCTTC	CASRAADSNYGYTF
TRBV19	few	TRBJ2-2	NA	TGTGCCAGTACTCGTCCGGGATTATCTGGGGAGCTGTTTTTT	CASTRPGLSGELFF
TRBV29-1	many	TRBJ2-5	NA	TGCAGCGTTGACTCTAGGCAAGAGACCCAGTACTTC	CSVDSRQETQYF
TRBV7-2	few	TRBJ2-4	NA	TGTGCCAGCAGCTTAAGGGTGGGGCTACACCTGGCGGACATTCAGTACTTC	CASSLRVGLHLADIQYF
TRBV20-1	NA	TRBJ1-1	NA	TGCAGTGCTAGAGATCAGGGTACGGGTATGGCTTTCTTT	CSARDQGTGMAFF
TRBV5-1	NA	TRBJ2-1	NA	TGCGCCAGCAGTAAGGGGGGGGCGGTTGAGCAGTTCTTC	CASSKGGAVEQFF
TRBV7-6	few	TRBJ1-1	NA	TGTGCCAGCAGCTTAGCGGGGCACACTGAAGCTTTCTTT	CASSLAGHTEAFF
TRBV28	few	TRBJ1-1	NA	TGTGCCAGCAGACTCAGGACTGAAGCTTTCTTT	CASRLRTEAFF
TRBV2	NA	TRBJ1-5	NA	TGTGCCAGCAGTGCCTCCGCCCCCAATCAGCCCCAGCATTTT	CASSASAPNQPQHF
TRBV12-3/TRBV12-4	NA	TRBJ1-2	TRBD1	TGTGCCAGCAGTTTGGGACAGAGGGGCTACACCTTC	CASSLGQRGYTF
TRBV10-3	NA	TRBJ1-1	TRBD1	TGTGCCACGACCACAGGGGACTTCGGGAACACTGAAGCTTTCTTT	CATTTGDFGNTEAFF
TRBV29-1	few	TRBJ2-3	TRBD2	TGCAGCGTTGAGGGGGGGTCCTCGACAGATACGCAGTATTTT	CSVEGGSSTDTQYF
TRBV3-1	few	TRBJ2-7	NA	TGTGCCAGCAGCCAAGAGGGAGGGGGCAAGCAGTACTTC	CASSQEGGGKQYF
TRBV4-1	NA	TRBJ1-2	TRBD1	TGCGCCAGCAGCCGGGCACAGGGGGCGAAGCACTATGGCTACACCTTC	CASSRAQGAKHYGYTF
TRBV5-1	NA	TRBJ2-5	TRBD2	TGCGCCAGCAGCTTCGCGGGGGAGCAAGAGACCCAGTACTTC	CASSFAGEQETQYF
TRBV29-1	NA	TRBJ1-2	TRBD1	TGCAGCGTTGGAGACAGGGGGCTAGGCTACACCTTC	CSVGDRGLGYTF
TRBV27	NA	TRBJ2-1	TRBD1	TGTGCCAGCAGTTTAATAGGGACAGGATACTACAATGAGCAGTTCTTC	CASSLIGTGYYNEQFF
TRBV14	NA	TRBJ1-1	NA	TGTGCCAGCAGCCAAGACCCCACCTTCGAGGGCACTGAAGCTTTCTTT	CASSQDPTFEGTEAFF
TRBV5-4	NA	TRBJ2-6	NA	TGTGCCAGCAGCTTGTCAGGCTCTGGGGCCAACGTCCTGACTTTC	CASSLSGSGANVLTF
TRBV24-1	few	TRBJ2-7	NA	TGTGCCACCAGTGATGGCGGAAGCTACGAGCAGTACTTC	CATSDGGSYEQYF
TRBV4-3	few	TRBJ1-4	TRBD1	TGCGCCAGCAGCCAGGAGGTCGGGACAGGAGCGATTCATGAAAAACTGTTTTTT	CASSQEVGTGAIHEKLFF
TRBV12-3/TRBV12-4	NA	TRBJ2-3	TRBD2	TGTGCCAGCAGCATTAGACTAGCGGGAGAGGGCACAGATACGCAGTATTTT	CASSIRLAGEGTDTQYF
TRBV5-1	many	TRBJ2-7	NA	TGCGCCAGCAGTGAAGTAGGGGCAATCTACGAGCAGTACTTC	CASSEVGAIYEQYF
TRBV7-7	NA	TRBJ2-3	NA	TGTGCCAGCAGCCCCTTCCCCCGGCAGGGGGAGGCGGATACGCAGTATTTT	CASSPFPRQGEADTQYF
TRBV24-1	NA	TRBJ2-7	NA	TGTGCCACCAGTGAATCTGCTCCGATTCCAGGCTACGAGCAGTACTTC	CATSESAPIPGYEQYF
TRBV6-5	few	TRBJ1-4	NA	TGTGCCAGCAGCTCCGGGACGGGAAGAGAAAAACTGTTTTTT	CASSSGTGREKLFF
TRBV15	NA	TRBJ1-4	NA	TGTGCCACCAGCAGAGATAAGGGGGCAACTAATGAAAAACTGTTTTTT	CATSRDKGATNEKLFF
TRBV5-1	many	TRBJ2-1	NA	TGCGCCAGCAGCTTCGACGCGTGGGGTAGCTCCTACAATGAGCAGTTCTTC	CASSFDAWGSSYNEQFF
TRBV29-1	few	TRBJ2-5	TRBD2	TGCAGCGTTGGGGGGGGAGAGCGAAGGTCCCACCAAGAGACCCAGTACTTC	CSVGGGERRSHQETQYF
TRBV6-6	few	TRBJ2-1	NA	TGTGCCAGCAATCAACGGGAGGGGGCTAAATGGTTCTTC	CASNQREGAKWFF
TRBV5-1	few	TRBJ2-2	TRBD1	TGCGCCAGCAGCCGGGGACAGGTGAACACCGGGGAGCTGTTTTTT	CASSRGQVNTGELFF
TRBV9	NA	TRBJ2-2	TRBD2	TGTGCCAGCAGCGTAGTAGCGGGGGGGCTCACCGGGGAGCTGTTTTTT	CASSVVAGGLTGELFF
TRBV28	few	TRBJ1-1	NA	TGTGCCAGCAGCCGGACAGAGGAAGCTTTCTTT	CASSRTEEAFF
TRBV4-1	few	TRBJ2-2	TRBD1	TGCGCCAGCAGCCAAGAACGGCAGGGGGTGAACACCGGGGAGCTGTTTTTT	CASSQERQGVNTGELFF
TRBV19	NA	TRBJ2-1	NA	TGTGCCAGTAGTACCCCGGGAGCAGACAATGAGCAGTTCTTC	CASSTPGADNEQFF
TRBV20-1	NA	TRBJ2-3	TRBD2	TGCAGTGCTAGCGCGGGACTAGGTCGGTTT	CSASAGLGRF
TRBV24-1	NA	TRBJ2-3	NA	TGTGCCACCAGTGATACTCCCCGGGGGCCTGGGGCAGATACGCAGTATTTT	CATSDTPRGPGADTQYF
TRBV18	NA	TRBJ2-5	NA	TGTGCCAGCTCACCACCGACGGGATACCAAGAGACCCAGTACTTC	CASSPPTGYQETQYF
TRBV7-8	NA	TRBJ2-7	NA	TGTGCCAGCAGCTCACGGACGGGGTCGGTCGAGCAGTACTTC	CASSSRTGSVEQYF
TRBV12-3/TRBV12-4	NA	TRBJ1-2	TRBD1	TGTGCCAGCAGTTTCCTACAGGGGGTCCCGGAGTATGGCTACACCTTC	CASSFLQGVPEYGYTF
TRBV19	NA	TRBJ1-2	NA	TGTGCCAGTGAAGGGAGAACAGAAGACTATGGCTACACCTTC	CASEGRTEDYGYTF
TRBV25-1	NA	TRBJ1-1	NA	TGTGCCAGCAGTCCCGTATGGAACACTGAAGCTTTCTTT	CASSPVWNTEAFF
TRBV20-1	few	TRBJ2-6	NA	TGCAGTGCTAGCCCCAGCTCTGGGGCCAACGTCCTGACTTTC	CSASPSSGANVLTF
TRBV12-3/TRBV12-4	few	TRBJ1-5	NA	TGTGCCAGCAGTTTTATGGGAGAGGGGGCCCAGCATTTT	CASSFMGEGAQHF